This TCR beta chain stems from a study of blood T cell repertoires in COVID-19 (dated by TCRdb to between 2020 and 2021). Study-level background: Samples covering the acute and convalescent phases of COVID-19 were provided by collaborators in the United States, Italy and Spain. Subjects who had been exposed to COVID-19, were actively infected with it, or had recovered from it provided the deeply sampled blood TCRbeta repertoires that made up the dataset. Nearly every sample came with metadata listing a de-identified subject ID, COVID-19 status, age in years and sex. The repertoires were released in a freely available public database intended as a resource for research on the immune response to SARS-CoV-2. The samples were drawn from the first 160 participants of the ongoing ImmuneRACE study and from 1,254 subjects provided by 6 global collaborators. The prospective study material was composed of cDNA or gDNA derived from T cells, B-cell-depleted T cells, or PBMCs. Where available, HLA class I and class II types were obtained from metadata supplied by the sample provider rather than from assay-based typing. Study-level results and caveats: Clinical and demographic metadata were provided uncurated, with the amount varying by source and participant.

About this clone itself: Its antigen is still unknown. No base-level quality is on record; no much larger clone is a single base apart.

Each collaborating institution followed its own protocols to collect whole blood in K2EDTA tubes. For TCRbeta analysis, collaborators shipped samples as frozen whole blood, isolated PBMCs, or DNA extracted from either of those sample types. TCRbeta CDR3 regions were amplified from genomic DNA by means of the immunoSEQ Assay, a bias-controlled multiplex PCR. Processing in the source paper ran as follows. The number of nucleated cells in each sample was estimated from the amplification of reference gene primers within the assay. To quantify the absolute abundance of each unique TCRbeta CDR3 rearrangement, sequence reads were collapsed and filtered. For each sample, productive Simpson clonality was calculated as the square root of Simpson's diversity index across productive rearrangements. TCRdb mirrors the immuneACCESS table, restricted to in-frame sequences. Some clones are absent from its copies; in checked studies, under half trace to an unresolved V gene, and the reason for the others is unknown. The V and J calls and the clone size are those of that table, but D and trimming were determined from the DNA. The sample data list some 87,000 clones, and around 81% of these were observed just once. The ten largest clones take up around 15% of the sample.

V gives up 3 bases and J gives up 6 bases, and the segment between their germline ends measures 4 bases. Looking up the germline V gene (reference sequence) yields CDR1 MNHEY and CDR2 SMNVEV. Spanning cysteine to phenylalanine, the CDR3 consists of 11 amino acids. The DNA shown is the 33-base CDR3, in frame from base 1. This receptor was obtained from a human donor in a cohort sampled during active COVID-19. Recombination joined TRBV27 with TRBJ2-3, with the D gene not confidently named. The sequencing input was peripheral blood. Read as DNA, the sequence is TGTGCCAGCAGTTTCGGGGATACGCAGTATTTT. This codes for CASSFGDTQYF.